The TCR beta chain described here comes from a study of identical twins. General observations from the study: Where out-of-frame alpha sequences were twin-shared, they showed excess low generation probability. Invariant MAIT and iNKT cells may have partly biased zero-insertion analyses.

In regard to this clonotype: Its antigen is currently unknown.

Unique molecular identifiers were present on the cDNA, which also gained a universal primer site by template switching. TCRdb re-called the 5' RACE reads through MiXCR, storing one row per CDR3 protein. Among 450,000 or so distinct CDR3 sequences listed, approximately 14% were seen once. The germline V gene has CDR1 GTSNPN and CDR2 SVGIG (reference sequence). Trimming took 4 bases from V and 4 from J; bases not matched to a gene: 8. The CDR3 runs to 15 residues. This sample was shared with a second study, whose subject was yellow fever vaccine responses in identical twins.

The clonotype comes from a woman aged 18-29 years in good health. The material sequenced was CD4+ T cells sorted from blood. V usage is TRBV30 and J usage is TRBJ2-2; 8 nucleotides match TRBD2. The CDR3 coding sequence is TGTGCCTGGACGGGACGGGGGGGTTTCACCGGGGAGCTGTTTTTT. It specifies CAWTGRGGFTGELFF.